Below, 19 T cell receptor beta chains from the same sample are listed, as sequenced in a study of T-cell reconstitution after alpha-beta-depleted transplantation in children. Molecular barcoding with unique molecular identifiers was used for the TCRbeta library. From the PCR reads, TCRdb called clonotypes with MiXCR, one entry per CDR3 protein. The sample has fewer than 400,000 distinct CDR3 sequences; roughly 25% are singletons. Material: PBMCs, mostly from graft donor cells, obtained 180 days after TCRalphabeta/CD19-depleted stem cell transplant. Receptors originate from a male patient younger than 18 who had a stem cell transplant for acute lymphoblastic leukemia, so the T cells may come from the graft donor.

This clonotype was seen repeatedly, ten times or more. The chain is built from TRBV20-1 and TRBJ2-1, with TRBD2 identical over 7 bases. CDR1 is DFQATT and CDR2 is SNEGSKA in the germline V gene (reference sequence). With 1 base clipped from V and 4 bases from J, the junction kept 4 bases outside the gene matches. CDR3 size: 14 residues. CDR3 coding DNA: TGCAGTGCTAGAGCCCTAGCGGTTTACAATGAGCAGTTCTTC. It codes for CSARALAVYNEQFF.

This sequence joins TRBV7-9 and TRBJ2-5, with D possibly TRBD2 on 6 matching bases. V lost 4 bases and J 0 bases, leaving 6 bases between the germline ends. The CDR3 spans 13 residues. Germline V gene sequence: CDR1 SEHNR, CDR2 FQNEAQ (reference sequence). The CDR3 coding sequence is TGTGCCAGCAGCTGGGACTACCAAGAGACCCAGTACTTC. Translated, it gives CASSWDYQETQYF.

The rearrangement joins TRBV7-6 to TRBJ2-7, with D maybe TRBD1 (6 bases). The CDR3 is 15 residues long. V was cut by 4 bases and J by 2 bases, with 15 bases left in between. Germline V gene sequence: CDR1 SGHVS, CDR2 FNYEAQ. The CDR3 reads CASSYTGLGAYEQYF. Written as DNA, the CDR3 is TGTGCCAGCAGCTACACAGGGTTAGGGGCCTACGAGCAGTACTTC.

This clonotype was counted between two and nine times. CDR3 residues: CASSWDRAETQYF. DNA for the CDR3: TGTGCCAGCAGTTGGGACAGGGCAGAGACCCAGTACTTC. V is TRBV7-3 and J is TRBJ2-5, with 9 bases matching TRBD1. Unmatched junction bases numbered 3, after V lost 6 bases and J lost 4 bases. The CDR3 loop spans 13 amino acids. Germline V CDR1 and CDR2: SGHTA, FQGTGA.

This clonotype was counted only a few times. The V and J genes are TRBV5-1 and TRBJ2-1; TRBD1 matches at 9 bases. J gave up 0 bases and V 4 bases, and 8 bases lay outside the gene matches. Germline lookup yields CDR1 SGHRS and CDR2 YFSETQ. This CDR3 is built from 17 residues. CDR3 DNA: TGCGCCAGCAGCCCGGGACAGGGCTTAAGCTCCTACAATGAGCAGTTCTTC. Its protein is CASSPGQGLSSYNEQFF.

To note about this clonotype: The germline gene is not matched at one end of the junction; a read error may be the cause. The chain has TRBV29-1 and TRBJ2-1; D might be TRBD1 (5 bases). The CDR3 is 14 residues long. Germline CDR1 reads SQVTM; CDR2 reads ANQGSEA. The CDR3 is CSVLRVGSYYEQFF. CDR3 in DNA: TGCAGCGTTCTCAGGGTCGGGTCCTACTATGAGCAGTTCTTC.

The chain couples TRBV20-1 to TRBJ2-4, with a possible D match to TRBD1 (6 bases). The CDR3 extends over 17 amino acids. Germline values: CDR1 DFQATT, CDR2 SNEGSKA (reference sequence). Trimming took off 4 bases at V and 6 bases at J, with 25 bases between the two ends. In nucleotides, the CDR3 is TGCAGTGCTAAATTAGCAACATGCCAGGGGTTAGGAAACATTCAGTACTTC. It encodes CSAKLATCQGLGNIQYF.

This clonotype was seen only a few times. V usage is TRBV5-1 and J usage is TRBJ1-2; 12 bases line up with TRBD1. CDR3 length: 15 amino acids. Trimming removed 3 bases from V and 8 bases from J; junction bases left unmatched: 8. Germline assignment: CDR1 SGHRS and CDR2 YFSETQ. The CDR3 loop is CASSYRDRGLGGYTF. Here the CDR3 DNA reads TGCGCCAGCAGCTACCGGGACAGGGGGCTCGGGGGCTACACCTTC.

V gene TRBV5-1 combines with J gene TRBJ1-5; a weak D match, TRBD1 (5 bases). Germline V gene sequence: CDR1 SGHRS, CDR2 YFSETQ. Trimming removed 1 base from V and 7 bases from J, with 15 bases in between. The CDR3 length is 15 residues. CDR3: CASSLRGAQIQPQHF. The CDR3 DNA sequence: TGCGCCAGCAGCTTGAGAGGGGCACAAATCCAGCCCCAGCATTTT.

This clonotype came up many times. The rearrangement joins TRBV10-3 to TRBJ2-7; no clear D. V lost 8 bases and J 6 bases, leaving 11 bases between the germline ends. Germline CDR1 is ENHRY and CDR2 is SYGVKD. There are 11 residues in the CDR3. This CDR3 reads CAIGDRFEQYF. The CDR3 DNA sequence: TGTGCCATCGGGGATAGATTCGAGCAGTACTTC.

This clonotype showed up just a few times. The chain carries TRBV5-1 and TRBJ1-4; the D gene is possibly TRBD1 (5 bases). The CDR3 consists of 14 residues. Trimming took 2 bases from V and 5 from J, leaving 10 bases between them. Germline CDR1 SGHRS, CDR2 YFSETQ. The CDR3 loop is CASSLDSTNEKLFF. The CDR3 nucleotides read TGCGCCAGCAGCTTAGACAGTACCAATGAAAAACTGTTTTTT.

This clonotype was counted between two and nine times. Here the CDR3 reads CSACDDRASSETQYF. The CDR3 DNA reads as TGCAGTGCTTGTGATGACAGGGCCTCCTCAGAGACCCAGTACTTC. The chain employs TRBV20-1 and TRBJ2-5; 7 bases align to TRBD1. CDR1 is DFQATT, CDR2 SNEGSKA, per germline (reference sequence). V shed 5 bases, J shed 4 bases, and the junction held 13 bases outside the gene matches. The CDR3 sequence is 15 residues long.

The CDR3 here is CASSYRFPTSSSTDTQYF. The CDR3 coding sequence is TGTGCCAGCAGTTACCGATTCCCCACGTCGTCTAGCACAGATACGCAGTATTTT. The chain employs TRBV6-5 and TRBJ2-3; the D is unclear. Germline V lookup: CDR1 MNHEY, CDR2 SVGAGI. V lost 2 bases, J lost 0 bases, and 18 bases lay in between. The CDR3 loop spans 18 amino acids.

The genes are TRBV27 and TRBJ2-1; D is tentatively TRBD1 or TRBD2 (6 bases each). V dropped 3 bases and J dropped 8 bases, with 17 bases sitting between them. Germline lookup yields CDR1 MNHEY and CDR2 SMNVEV (reference sequence). This CDR3 comprises 15 residues. In DNA, the CDR3 is TGTGCCAGCAGTTTCATTTCTGGGGGGCGGCATGAGCAGTTCTTC. Its translation: CASSFISGGRHEQFF.

There are a few counts of this clonotype. This rearrangement joins TRBV15 to TRBJ1-2; D call uncertain. The CDR3 is 13 residues long. Trimming took off 6 bases at V and 7 bases at J, with 15 bases between the two ends. CDR1 LNHNV and CDR2 YYDKDF come from the germline V gene (reference sequence). The CDR3 coding sequence is TGTGCCACCAGGCCGACCAATATTGGTGGCTACACCTTC. This gives the protein CATRPTNIGGYTF.

This CDR3 is CASSSDYSLGLEMNEQFF. The CDR3 DNA sequence: TGTGCCAGCAGTTCCGATTATTCTTTAGGACTAGAAATGAATGAGCAGTTCTTC. V usage is TRBV12-3 or TRBV12-4 and J usage is TRBJ2-1, with 7 bases identical to TRBD2. With 4 bases clipped from V and 7 bases from J, the junction kept 19 bases outside the gene matches. The CDR3 is 18 residues long.

The chain carries TRBV2 and TRBJ1-2; D gene uncertain. The V gene lost 4 bases and the J gene lost 3 bases, with 9 bases spanning the gap. CDR1 is SNHLY, CDR2 FYNNEI, per germline. This CDR3 region has 13 residues. The CDR3 DNA reads TGTGCCAGCAGTGTCCCCGGCGACTATGGCTACACCTTC. This encodes CASSVPGDYGYTF.

This clonotype turned up a few times. The rearrangement links TRBV24-1 to TRBJ2-7; no clear D. The CDR3 loop spans 14 amino acids. V was cut by 8 bases and J by 3 bases, with 16 bases left in between. CDR1 is KGHDR and CDR2 is SFDVKD in the germline V gene. The CDR3 loop reads CATTSWVEVYEQYF. CDR3 bases: TGTGCCACCACGTCTTGGGTAGAGGTCTACGAGCAGTACTTC.

This clonotype occurred a few times. The chain employs TRBV5-1 and TRBJ2-7; 8 nucleotides agree with TRBD1. Germline V lookup: CDR1 SGHRS, CDR2 YFSETQ. The length of the CDR3 is 16 residues. V shed 4 bases and J 0 bases; nucleotides not matched to a gene: 9. Written as DNA, the CDR3 is TGCGCCAGCAGCCAGGACAGGGACCTGAGCTCCTACGAGCAGTACTTC. It translates to CASSQDRDLSSYEQYF. Full variable domain (rest looked up from reference TRBV5-1 and TRBJ2-7): KAGVTQTPRYLIKTRGQQVTLSCSPISGHRSVSWYQQTPGQGLQFLFEYFSETQRNKGNFPGRFSGRQFSNSRSEMNVSTLELGDSALYLCASSQDRDLSSYEQYFGPGTRLTVT.